This T cell receptor beta chain emerged from a study of T cell repertoires in cytomegalovirus infection. Regarding the study as a whole: Within the response measured ex vivo, HLA-C-restricted CMV-specific TCR beta clonotypes were dominant.

A single record per CDR3 protein comes from TCRdb applying MiXCR to the reads. Here the sample spans some 170,000 distinct CDR3 sequences, approximately 17% being singletons. This CDR3 is 15 amino acids long. After removal of 1 base from V and 5 bases from J, the junction contained 2 bases not matched to a gene. Germline CDR1 reads SGHTA; CDR2 reads FQGNSA. This clonotype came up a few times. Its specificity is unknown. The sequence was collected from a human donor in good health (CMV status not recorded). Some clones in this sample may be carry-over from other donors' samples. The chain couples TRBV7-2 to TRBJ2-1; 10 bases match TRBD2. The sequencing input was CD8+ T cells from PBMCs. In DNA form, the CDR3 reads TGTGCCAGCAGCTTAGTAGCGGGGGGTAACAATGAGCAGTTCTTC. Residues: CASSLVAGGNNEQFF.